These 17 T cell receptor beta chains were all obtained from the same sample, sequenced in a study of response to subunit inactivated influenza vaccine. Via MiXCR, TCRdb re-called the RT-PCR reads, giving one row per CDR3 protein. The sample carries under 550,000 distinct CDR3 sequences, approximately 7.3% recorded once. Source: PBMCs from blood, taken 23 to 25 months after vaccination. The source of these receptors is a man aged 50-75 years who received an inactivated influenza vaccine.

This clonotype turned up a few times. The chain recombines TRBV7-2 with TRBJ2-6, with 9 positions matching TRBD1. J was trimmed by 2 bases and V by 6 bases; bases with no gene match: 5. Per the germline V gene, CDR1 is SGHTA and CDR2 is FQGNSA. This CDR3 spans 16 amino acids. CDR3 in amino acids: CASRVTGGAGANVLTF. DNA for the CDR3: TGTGCCAGCAGGGTCACAGGGGGCGCTGGGGCCAACGTCCTGACTTTC.

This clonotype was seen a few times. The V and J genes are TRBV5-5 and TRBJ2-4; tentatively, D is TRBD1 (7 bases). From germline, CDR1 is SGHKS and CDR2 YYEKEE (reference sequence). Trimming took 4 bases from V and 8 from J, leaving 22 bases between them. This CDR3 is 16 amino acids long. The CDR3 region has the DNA TGTGCCAGCAGCCCCAGGGGGGTGGTCGGGGGCGACATTCAGTACTTC. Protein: CASSPRGVVGGDIQYF.

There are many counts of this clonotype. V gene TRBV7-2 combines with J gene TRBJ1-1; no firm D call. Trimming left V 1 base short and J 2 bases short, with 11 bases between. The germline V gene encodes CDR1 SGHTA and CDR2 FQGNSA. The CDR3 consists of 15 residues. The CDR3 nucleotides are TGTGCCAGCAGCTTAGGGAACGGGCGAAACACTGAAGCTTTCTTT. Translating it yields CASSLGNGRNTEAFF.

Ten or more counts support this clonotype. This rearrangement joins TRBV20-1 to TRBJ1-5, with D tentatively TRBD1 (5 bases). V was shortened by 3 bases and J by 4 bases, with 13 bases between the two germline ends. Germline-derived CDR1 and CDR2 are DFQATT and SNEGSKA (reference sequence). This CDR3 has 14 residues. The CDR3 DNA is TGCAGTGCTAGTCGTCGGACACTTAATCAGCCCCAGCATTTT. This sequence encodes CSASRRTLNQPQHF.

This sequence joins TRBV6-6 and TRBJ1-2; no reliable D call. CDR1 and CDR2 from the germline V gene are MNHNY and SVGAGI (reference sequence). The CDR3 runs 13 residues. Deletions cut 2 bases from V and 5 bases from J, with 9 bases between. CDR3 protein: CASSYQIRYGYTF. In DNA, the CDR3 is TGTGCCAGCAGTTACCAGATCCGGTATGGCTACACCTTC.

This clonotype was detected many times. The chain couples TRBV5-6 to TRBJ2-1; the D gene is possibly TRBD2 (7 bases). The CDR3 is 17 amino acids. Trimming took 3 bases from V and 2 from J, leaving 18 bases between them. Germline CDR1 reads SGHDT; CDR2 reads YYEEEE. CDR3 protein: CASSSFVGGLAYNEQFF. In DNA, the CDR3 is TGTGCCAGCAGCTCCTTTGTCGGGGGGCTTGCCTACAATGAGCAGTTCTTC.

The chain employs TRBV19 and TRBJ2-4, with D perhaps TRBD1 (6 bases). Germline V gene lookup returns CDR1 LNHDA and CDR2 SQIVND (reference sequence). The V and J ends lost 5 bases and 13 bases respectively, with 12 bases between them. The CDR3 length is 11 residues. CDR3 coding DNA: TGTGCCAGTAGTTTACAGGGCCAGCAGTACTTC. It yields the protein CASSLQGQQYF.

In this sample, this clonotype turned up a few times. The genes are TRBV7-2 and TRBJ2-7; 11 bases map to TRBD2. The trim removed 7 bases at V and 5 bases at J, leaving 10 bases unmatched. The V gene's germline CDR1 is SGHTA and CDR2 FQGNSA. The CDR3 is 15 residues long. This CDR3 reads CASIGLLAGGDEQYF. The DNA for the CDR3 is TGTGCCAGCATTGGCCTCCTAGCGGGGGGCGACGAGCAGTACTTC. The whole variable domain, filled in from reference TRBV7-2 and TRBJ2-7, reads GAGVSQSPSNKVTEKGKDVELRCDPISGHTALYWYRQSLGQGLEFLIYFQGNSAPDKSGLPSDRFSAERTGGSVSTLTIQRTQQEDSAVYLCASIGLLAGGDEQYFGPGTRLTVT.

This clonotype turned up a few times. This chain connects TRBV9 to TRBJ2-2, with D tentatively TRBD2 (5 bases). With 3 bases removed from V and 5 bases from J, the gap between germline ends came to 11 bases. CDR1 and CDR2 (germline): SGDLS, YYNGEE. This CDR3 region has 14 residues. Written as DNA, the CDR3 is TGTGCCAGCAGCGAGCTCGGGGTTACCGGGGAGCTGTTTTTT. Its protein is CASSELGVTGELFF.

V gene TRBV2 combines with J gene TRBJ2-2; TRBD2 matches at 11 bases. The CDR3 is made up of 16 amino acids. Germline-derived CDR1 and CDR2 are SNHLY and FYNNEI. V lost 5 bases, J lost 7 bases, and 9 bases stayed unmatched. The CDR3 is CASSPGTSGWVGELFF. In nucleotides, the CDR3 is TGTGCCAGCAGTCCCGGGACTAGCGGCTGGGTCGGGGAGCTGTTTTTT.

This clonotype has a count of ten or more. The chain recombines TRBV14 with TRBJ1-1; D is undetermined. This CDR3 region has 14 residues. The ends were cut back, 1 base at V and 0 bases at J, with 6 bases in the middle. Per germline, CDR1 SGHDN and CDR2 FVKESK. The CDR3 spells CASSQGRVNTEAFF. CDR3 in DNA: TGTGCCAGCAGCCAAGGGAGAGTGAACACTGAAGCTTTCTTT. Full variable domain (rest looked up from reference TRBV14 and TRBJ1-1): EAGVTQFPSHSVIEKGQTVTLRCDPISGHDNLYWYRRVMGKEIKFLLHFVKESKQDESGMPNNRFLAERTGGTYSTLKVQPAELEDSGVYFCASSQGRVNTEAFFGQGTRLTVV.

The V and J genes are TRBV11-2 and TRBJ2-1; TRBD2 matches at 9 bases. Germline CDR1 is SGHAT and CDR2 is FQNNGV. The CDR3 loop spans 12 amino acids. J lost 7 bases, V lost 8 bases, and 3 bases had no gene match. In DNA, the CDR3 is TGTGCCAGCCAGAGCGGGAGGAATGAGCAGTTCTTC. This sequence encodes CASQSGRNEQFF.

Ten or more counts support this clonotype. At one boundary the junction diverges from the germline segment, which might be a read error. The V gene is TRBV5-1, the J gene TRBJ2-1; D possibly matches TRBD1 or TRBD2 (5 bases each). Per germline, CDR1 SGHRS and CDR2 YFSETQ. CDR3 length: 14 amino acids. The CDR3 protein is CASRLDGGYNEQFF. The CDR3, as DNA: TGCGCCAGCAGATTGGATGGGGGATACAATGAGCAGTTCTTC.

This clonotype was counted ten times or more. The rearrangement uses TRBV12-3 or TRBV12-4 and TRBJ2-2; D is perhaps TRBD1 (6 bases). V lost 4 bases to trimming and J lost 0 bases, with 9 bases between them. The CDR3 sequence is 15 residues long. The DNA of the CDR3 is TGTGCCAGCAGTTCACAGGGCACGAACACCGGGGAGCTGTTTTTT. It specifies CASSSQGTNTGELFF.

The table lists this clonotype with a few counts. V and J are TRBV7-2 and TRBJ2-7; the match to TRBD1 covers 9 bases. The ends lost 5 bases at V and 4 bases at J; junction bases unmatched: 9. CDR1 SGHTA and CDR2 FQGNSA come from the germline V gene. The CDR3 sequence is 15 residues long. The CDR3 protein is CASSPIRDRAYEQYF. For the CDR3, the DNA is TGTGCCAGCAGCCCAATCCGGGACAGGGCTTACGAGCAGTACTTC.

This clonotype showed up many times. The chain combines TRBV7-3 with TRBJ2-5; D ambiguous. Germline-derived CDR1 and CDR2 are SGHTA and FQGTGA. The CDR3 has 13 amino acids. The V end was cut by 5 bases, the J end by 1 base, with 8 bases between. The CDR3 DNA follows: TGTGCCAGCAGCCGAACCCCCCAAGAGACCCAGTACTTC. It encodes CASSRTPQETQYF.

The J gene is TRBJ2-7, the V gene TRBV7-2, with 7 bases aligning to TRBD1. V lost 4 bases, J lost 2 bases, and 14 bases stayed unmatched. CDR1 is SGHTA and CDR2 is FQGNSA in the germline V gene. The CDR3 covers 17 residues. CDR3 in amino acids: CASSSRRDRDRTYEQYF. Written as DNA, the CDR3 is TGTGCCAGCAGCTCTCGCCGGGACAGAGATAGAACCTACGAGCAGTACTTC.